These T cell receptor beta chains were read from a single sample in a study of Tregs in tolerant kidney transplant recipients. This table comes from immunoSEQ multiplex PCR, and its TCRdb copy is limited to in-frame clones, with some not included. Among under 80,000 clones listed, 70% to 90% were seen once. Material: Tregs from blood, obtained before the transplant. The source is a human donor who received a combined kidney and bone marrow transplant. CDR3s include the opening cysteine and the closing phenylalanine or tryptophan. D genes are given only for firm matches. Size is omitted from some rows. Given values are once, few, many or a class for expanded clones.

clone_size	v_call	j_call	d_call	cdr3_aa	cdr3_nt
.	TRBV19	TRBJ2-2	TRBD1	CASSGGQGCGELFF	TGTGCCAGTTCCGGGGGACAGGGGTGCGGGGAGCTGTTTTTT
once	TRBV29-1	TRBJ2-2	TRBD1	CSVEAPGQGAVGELFF	TGCAGCGTTGAAGCCCCCGGACAGGGGGCGGTCGGGGAGCTGTTTTTT
.	TRBV5-4	TRBJ2-7	TRBD2	CASSLEISGAYEQYF	TGTGCCAGCAGCTTGGAAATTAGCGGGGCCTACGAGCAGTACTTC
.	TRBV18	TRBJ2-2	TRBD2	CASSPLAGPGELFF	TGTGCCAGCTCACCCCTAGCGGGACCCGGGGAGCTGTTTTTT
.	TRBV7-2	TRBJ1-4	.	CASSLRGLEKLFF	TGTGCCAGCAGCCTGAGGGGACTTGAAAAACTGTTTTTT
.	TRBV10-3	TRBJ1-3	.	CAVGGQGRNTIYF	TGTGCCGTTGGGGGGCAAGGCCGGAACACCATATATTTT
.	TRBV18	TRBJ1-1	TRBD1	CASSLTTGRDTEAFF	TGTGCCAGCTCATTAACGACAGGGCGGGACACTGAAGCTTTCTTT
.	TRBV10-3	TRBJ2-1	TRBD2	CAISEGLADNEQFF	TGTGCCATCAGTGAGGGTCTAGCGGACAATGAGCAGTTCTTC
.	TRBV10-3	TRBJ2-7	.	CAIRNQGPYEQYF	TGTGCCATCAGAAACCAGGGCCCCTACGAGCAGTACTTC
.	TRBV6-1	TRBJ2-1	.	CASRNGAASDEQFF	TGTGCCAGCAGGAATGGGGCCGCGTCCGATGAGCAGTTCTTC
.	TRBV29-1	TRBJ2-2	.	CSVPPLGPGGNTGELFF	TGCAGCGTCCCCCCCCTAGGTCCAGGTGGGAACACCGGGGAGCTGTTTTTT
.	TRBV11-2	TRBJ2-7	.	CASSLWHADYEQYF	TGTGCCAGCAGCTTATGGCACGCCGACTACGAGCAGTACTTC
.	TRBV19	TRBJ1-5	.	CASSRTKVGQPQHF	TGTGCCAGTAGTCGAACCAAGGTGGGGCAGCCCCAGCATTTT
.	TRBV30	TRBJ2-3	TRBD2	CAWRFRAGSTDTQYF	TGTGCCTGGAGGTTCCGAGCGGGATCCACAGATACGCAGTATTTT
.	TRBV6-1	TRBJ1-3	TRBD1	CASRPRTGRGNTIYF	TGTGCCAGCAGGCCGCGGACAGGGAGAGGAAACACCATATATTTT
.	TRBV2	TRBJ1-3	.	CASRAGPQGNTIYF	TGTGCCAGCAGAGCCGGACCACAAGGGAACACCATATATTTT
.	TRBV27	TRBJ2-2	.	CASSLLAGSSTGELFF	TGTGCCAGCAGTTTATTAGCAGGTTCATCCACCGGGGAGCTGTTTTTT
once	TRBV4-3	TRBJ1-4	.	CASSQDPRGREKLFF	TGCGCCAGCAGCCAAGATCCCAGGGGACGCGAAAAACTGTTTTTT
few	TRBV6-6	TRBJ2-7	TRBD2	CASSYSLGGGSHEQYF	TGTGCCAGCAGTTACTCCCTTGGCGGGGGGTCCCACGAGCAGTACTTC
once	TRBV7-9	TRBJ2-4	.	CASSQPGVNIQYF	TGTGCCAGCAGCCAGCCGGGGGTAAACATTCAGTACTTC
.	TRBV5-4	TRBJ2-1	.	CASSLEYWDEQFF	TGTGCCAGCAGCTTGGAGTACTGGGATGAGCAGTTCTTC
.	TRBV5-4	TRBJ2-7	.	CASSLQGGAYEQYF	TGTGCCAGCAGCTTGCAAGGAGGCGCCTACGAGCAGTACTTC
.	TRBV7-8	TRBJ1-1	.	CASSSLRDTENTEAFF	TGTGCCAGCAGTTCCCTCCGGGACACCGAGAACACTGAAGCTTTCTTT
.	TRBV6-5	TRBJ2-7	TRBD1	CASSYSRQGNYEQYF	TGTGCCAGCAGTTACTCGAGACAGGGAAACTACGAGCAGTACTTC
.	TRBV28	TRBJ2-7	TRBD1	CASSLGTVYEQYF	TGTGCCAGCAGTTTGGGGACAGTCTACGAGCAGTACTTC
.	TRBV18	TRBJ1-6	.	CASSPSGTSNSPLHF	TGTGCCAGCTCACCGTCCGGGACGTCCAATTCACCCCTCCACTTT
.	TRBV12-2	TRBJ2-2	.	CARAKTGELFF	TGTGCAAGGGCGAAAACCGGGGAGCTGTTTTTT
.	TRBV6-1	TRBJ2-1	.	CASRTGLVQFF	TGTGCCAGCAGGACGGGCCTAGTGCAGTTCTTC
.	TRBV19	TRBJ2-1	TRBD1	CASSIWAGGLDEQFF	TGTGCCAGTAGTATATGGGCAGGGGGCCTCGATGAGCAGTTCTTC